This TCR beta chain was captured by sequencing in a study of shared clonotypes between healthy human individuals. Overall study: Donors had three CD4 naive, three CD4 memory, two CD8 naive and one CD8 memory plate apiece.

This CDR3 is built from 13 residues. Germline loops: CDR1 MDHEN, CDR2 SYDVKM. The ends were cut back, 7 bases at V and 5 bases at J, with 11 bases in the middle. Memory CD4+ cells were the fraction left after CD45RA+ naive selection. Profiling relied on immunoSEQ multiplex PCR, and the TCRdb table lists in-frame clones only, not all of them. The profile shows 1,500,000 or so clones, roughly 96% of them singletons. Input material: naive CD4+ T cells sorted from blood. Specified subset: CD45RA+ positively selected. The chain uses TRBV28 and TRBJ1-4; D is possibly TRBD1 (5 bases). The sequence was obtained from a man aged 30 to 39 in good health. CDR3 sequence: CASTPGGNEKLFF. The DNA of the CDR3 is TGTGCCAGCACCCCGGGGGGGAATGAAAAACTGTTTTTT.